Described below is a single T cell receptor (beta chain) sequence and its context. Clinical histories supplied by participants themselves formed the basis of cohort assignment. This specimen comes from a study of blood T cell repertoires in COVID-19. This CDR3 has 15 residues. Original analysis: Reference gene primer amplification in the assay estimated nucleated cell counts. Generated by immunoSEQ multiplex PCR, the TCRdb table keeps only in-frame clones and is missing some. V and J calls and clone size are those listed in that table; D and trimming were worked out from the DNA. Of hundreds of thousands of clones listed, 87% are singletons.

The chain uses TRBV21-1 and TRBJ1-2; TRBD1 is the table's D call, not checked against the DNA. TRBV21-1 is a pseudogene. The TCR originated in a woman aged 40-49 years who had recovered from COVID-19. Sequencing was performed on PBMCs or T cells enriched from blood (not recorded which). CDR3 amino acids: CASSGPKGARGGYTF. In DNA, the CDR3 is TGTGCCAGCTCCGGCCCGAAGGGGGCGCGGGGTGGCTACACCTTC.